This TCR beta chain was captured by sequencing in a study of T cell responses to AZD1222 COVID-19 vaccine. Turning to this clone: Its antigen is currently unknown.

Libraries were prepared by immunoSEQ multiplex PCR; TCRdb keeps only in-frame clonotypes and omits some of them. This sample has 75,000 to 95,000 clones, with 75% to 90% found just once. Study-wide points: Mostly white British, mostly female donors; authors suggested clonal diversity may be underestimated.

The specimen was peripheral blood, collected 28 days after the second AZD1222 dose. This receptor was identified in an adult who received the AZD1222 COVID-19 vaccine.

In DNA form, the CDR3 reads TGTGCCAGTAGTACGCGGTACTCCTACGAGCAGTACTTC. This sequence encodes CASSTRYSYEQYF. This chain uses TRBV19 with TRBJ2-7; no clear D gene. This CDR3 is built from 13 residues. Germline loops: CDR1 LNHDA, CDR2 SQIVND (reference sequence). Deletions cut 4 bases from V and 0 bases from J, with 7 bases between.